The 21 T cell receptor beta chains presented below share a single source sample, sequenced in a study of spatial heterogeneity in lung cancer. General study results and limits: Tumoral mutation counts were tracked by counts of expanded intratumoral alpha and beta TCRs.

The time point is: sample taken at primary tumor resection. Which antigens these TCRs recognize remains unknown. TCRdb re-derived calls from the 5' RACE reads in MiXCR, one entry per CDR3 protein. The sample lists approximately 11,000 distinct CDR3 sequences, approximately 8% seen once, with roughly 22% in the top ten. This material consisted of lung tumor tissue, taken at surgery. Receptor source: a female donor with early-stage non-small cell lung cancer.

This clonotype was picked up many times. V and J are TRBV20-1 and TRBJ2-4; a weak D match, TRBD2 (6 bases). The CDR3 contains 15 residues. V was cut by 0 bases and J by 0 bases, with 9 bases left in between. Germline CDR1 is DFQATT and CDR2 is SNEGSKA (reference sequence). The CDR3 loop reads CSARDPREAKNIQYF. The CDR3 coding sequence is TGCAGTGCTAGAGATCCGCGGGAAGCCAAAAACATTCAGTACTTC.

This clonotype rates as medium-sized. The V and J genes are TRBV20-1 and TRBJ2-7; D is tentatively TRBD1 or TRBD2 (5 bases each). The length of the CDR3 is 13 residues. V lost 5 bases, J lost 6 bases, and 17 bases lay in between. Germline V gives CDR1 DFQATT, CDR2 SNEGSKA (reference sequence). The DNA of the CDR3 is TGCAGTGCTCCCCCCCGTGATGGGGGCGAGCAGTACTTC. Its translation is CSAPPRDGGEQYF.

In this sample, this clonotype turned up many times. The chain uses TRBV7-3 and TRBJ2-1; 7 bases match TRBD2. The V segment lost 2 bases and the J segment 9 bases; nucleotides outside the gene matches: 10. In germline, CDR1 is SGHTA, CDR2 FQGTGA. The CDR3 sequence is 15 residues long. This chain's CDR3 is CASSLLGTTLGEQFF. The CDR3 DNA reads as TGTGCCAGCAGCTTACTGGGGACTACCTTAGGTGAGCAGTTCTTC.

This clonotype was observed at least ten times. The rearrangement joins TRBV7-2 to TRBJ2-2, with 10 bases aligning to TRBD1. Germline-derived CDR1 and CDR2 are SGHTA and FQGNSA. The CDR3 length is 15 residues. V shed 1 base, J shed 6 bases, and the junction held 2 bases outside the gene matches. The CDR3 nucleotides read TGTGCCAGCAGCTTAGGGACAGGGGGTTCCGGGGAGCTGTTTTTT. This sequence encodes CASSLGTGGSGELFF. Supplemented by reference TRBV7-2 and TRBJ2-2, the full variable domain reads GAGVSQSPSNKVTEKGKDVELRCDPISGHTALYWYRQSLGQGLEFLIYFQGNSAPDKSGLPSDRFSAERTGGSVSTLTIQRTQQEDSAVYLCASSLGTGGSGELFFGEGSRLTVL.

By frequency in the sample, this clonotype is medium-sized. V usage is TRBV29-1 and J usage is TRBJ2-3; TRBD1 matches 7 bases. J gave up 1 base and V 3 bases, and 1 base lay outside the gene matches. Germline lookup yields CDR1 SQVTM and CDR2 ANQGSEA. The CDR3 loop spans 13 amino acids. In nucleotides, the CDR3 is TGCAGCGTTGACCAGGGGGGCACAGATACGCAGTATTTT. Its protein product is CSVDQGGTDTQYF.

This clonotype was counted ten times or more. The genes are TRBV4-2 and TRBJ2-5, with TRBD2 identical over 12 bases. CDR3 size: 16 residues. Trimming at V came to 4 bases and at J to 0 bases, leaving 3 bases not matched to a gene. Germline CDR1 is LGHNA and CDR2 is YNFKEQ. The DNA for the CDR3 is TGTGCCAGCAGCCCACGACTAGCGGGGGACCAAGAGACCCAGTACTTC. Translation gives CASSPRLAGDQETQYF.

The sample holds many counts of this clonotype. CDR3: CASRRTGVESNQPQHF. CDR3 DNA sequence: TGTGCCAGCAGAAGGACAGGGGTGGAAAGCAATCAGCCCCAGCATTTT. The V gene is TRBV6-1, the J gene TRBJ1-5; 9 positions match TRBD1. The V segment lost 6 bases and the J segment 1 base; nucleotides outside the gene matches: 7. Germline-derived CDR1 and CDR2 are MNHNS and SASEGT. The CDR3 totals 16 residues.

This clonotype showed up many times. This chain joins TRBV27 and TRBJ2-7; D ambiguous. CDR3 length equals 14 residues. Germline CDR1 is MNHEY and CDR2 is SMNVEV (reference sequence). V was clipped by 2 bases and J by 2 bases, with 10 bases between them. CDR3 in DNA: TGTGCCAGCAGTTTACGGGTCAGGACCTACGAGCAGTACTTC. This codes for CASSLRVRTYEQYF.

This clonotype was detected ten times or more. The rearrangement joins TRBV7-9 to TRBJ2-3, with TRBD2 identical over 14 bases. CDR3 length: 16 residues. CDR1 SEHNR and CDR2 FQNEAQ come from the germline V gene (reference sequence). V lost 4 bases and J lost 1; bases outside the gene matches: 1. The CDR3 sequence: CASSSGLAGGTDTQYF. The CDR3 DNA follows: TGTGCCAGCAGCTCGGGACTAGCGGGGGGCACAGATACGCAGTATTTT.

This clonotype was seen at least ten times. The V call is TRBV6-2 or TRBV6-3, the J call TRBJ1-2; D is unclear. The V gene lost 5 bases and the J gene lost 8 bases, with 21 bases spanning the gap. Germline V gene sequence: CDR1 MNHEY, CDR2 SVGEGT. The CDR3 has 15 residues. CDR3 coding DNA: TGTGCCAGCAGTCCGGCGCGGACCAATTCGGAGGGCTACACCTTC. Encoded protein: CASSPARTNSEGYTF.

Relative to its sample, this clonotype is medium-sized. The chain joins TRBV27 to TRBJ2-6, with D possibly TRBD1 on 5 matching bases. Trimming cost V 5 bases and J 8 bases, with 16 bases left between them. Germline CDR1 is MNHEY and CDR2 is SMNVEV (reference sequence). The CDR3 covers 15 residues. CDR3 residues: CASSLRAGTPNVLTF. The DNA of the CDR3 is TGTGCCAGCAGTCTCAGGGCAGGAACTCCCAACGTCCTGACTTTC.

This clonotype was counted ten times or more. The chain recombines TRBV6-5 with TRBJ1-6; no clear D. Germline assignment: CDR1 MNHEY and CDR2 SVGAGI. The CDR3 runs 13 residues. With 5 bases removed from V and 10 bases from J, the gap between germline ends came to 12 bases. The CDR3, as DNA: TGTGCCAGCAGTGTGGAAAGAGGATCACCCCTCCACTTT. The encoded protein is CASSVERGSPLHF.

Ten or more counts support this clonotype. The V gene is TRBV27, the J gene TRBJ2-2; 15 nucleotides agree with TRBD2. The V gene end was trimmed by 6 bases and the J gene end by 5 bases; junction bases not matched to a gene: 7. This CDR3 spans 17 amino acids. Germline assignment: CDR1 MNHEY and CDR2 SMNVEV (reference sequence). This CDR3 is CASRRGLAGGQTGELFF. For the CDR3, the DNA is TGTGCCAGCAGACGCGGACTAGCGGGGGGGCAAACCGGGGAGCTGTTTTTT.

This clonotype was detected many times. The chain employs TRBV7-8 and TRBJ1-1, with D unresolved. Germline values: CDR1 SGHVS, CDR2 FQNEAQ. The CDR3 is made up of 13 amino acids. The germline V and J ends were trimmed by 5 bases and 0 bases, with 7 bases remaining between them. The chain's CDR3 is CASSAHMNTEAFF. The CDR3 DNA reads as TGTGCCAGCAGCGCCCACATGAACACTGAAGCTTTCTTT.

This clonotype came up a few times. The chain joins TRBV5-4 to TRBJ2-5, with 8 bases matching TRBD1. The germline V gene encodes CDR1 SGHNT and CDR2 YYREEE (reference sequence). The length of the CDR3 is 15 residues. The junction had 6 bases not matched to a gene; V was cut back by 0 bases and J by 5 bases. CDR3 amino acids: CASSLGQGPFETQYF. In nucleotides, the CDR3 is TGTGCCAGCAGCTTGGGACAGGGGCCGTTTGAGACCCAGTACTTC.

The CDR3 spells CASSVRGNNEKLFF. The CDR3 DNA sequence: TGTGCCAGCAGTGTAAGGGGAAATAATGAAAAACTGTTTTTT. The V call is TRBV2, the J call TRBJ1-4, with a tentative D call TRBD1 (5 bases). V was cut by 4 bases and J by 4 bases, with 10 bases left in between. Germline assignment: CDR1 SNHLY and CDR2 FYNNEI. The CDR3 has 14 residues.

In this sample, this clonotype turned up many times. The chain recombines TRBV7-2 with TRBJ1-5; 9 positions agree with TRBD1. CDR1 SGHTA and CDR2 FQGNSA come from the germline V gene. The V gene end was trimmed by 5 bases and the J gene end by 6 bases; junction bases not matched to a gene: 8. The CDR3 has 15 residues. The CDR3 nucleotides are TGTGCCAGCAGCGCTGGGACAGGGAAAGGTCAGCCCCAGCATTTT. It codes for CASSAGTGKGQPQHF.

This rearrangement joins TRBV5-1 to TRBJ2-1, with no clear D. Germline V gene lookup returns CDR1 SGHRS and CDR2 YFSETQ. Deletions cut 0 bases from V and 1 base from J, with 11 bases between. The CDR3 runs to 16 residues. The CDR3 region has the DNA TGCGCCAGCAGCTTGGACCCGGCAGGATCCTACAATGAGCAGTTCTTC. This sequence encodes CASSLDPAGSYNEQFF.

With regard to this clonotype: One end of the junction is discordant with germline, which a read error may explain. V usage is TRBV10-3 and J usage is TRBJ1-4; no reliable D call. The CDR3 contains 16 residues. CDR1 is ENHRY and CDR2 is SYGVKD in the germline V gene. CDR3 coding DNA: TGTGCCATCAGTGCTGGTTCTTCCGGCTCTAACGAAAAACTGTTTTTT. Protein: CAISAGSSGSNEKLFF.

This chain joins TRBV5-1 and TRBJ1-1; possible D gene TRBD1, 6 bases. Germline lookup yields CDR1 SGHRS and CDR2 YFSETQ. Trimming removed 4 bases at V and 5 bases at J, with 15 bases between. The CDR3 has 14 residues. The CDR3 sequence: CASSGTGILTEAFF. Written as DNA, the CDR3 is TGCGCCAGCAGCGGTACAGGGATTTTAACTGAAGCTTTCTTT.

This clonotype was found many times. The chain is built from TRBV9 and TRBJ2-2, with D possibly called TRBD1 or TRBD2 (5 bases each). CDR1 is SGDLS, CDR2 YYNGEE, per germline. The V gene lost 5 bases and the J gene lost 2 bases, with 13 bases spanning the gap. The CDR3 is 15 residues long. The CDR3 coding sequence is TGTGCCAGCAGTCGGGACGTAGTAAACACCGGGGAGCTGTTTTTT. This gives the protein CASSRDVVNTGELFF.